What follows describes a single T cell receptor beta chain. The data derive from a study of T cell changes during pregnancy in multiple sclerosis. TCRdb's table, derived via immunoSEQ multiplex PCR, lists solely in-frame clones and lacks some. The table includes 95,000 to 110,000 clones, 85% to 95% detected once. This CDR3 is built from 13 residues. Trimming shortened V by 10 bases and J by 3 bases, and 16 bases separated the two germline ends. From germline, CDR1 is LNHDA and CDR2 SQIVND (reference sequence). The chain recombines TRBV19 with TRBJ2-7; D is uncertain. This clonotype was obtained from a female donor in good health, enrolled as a control in a pregnancy study. The sample consisted of peripheral blood, taken in the third trimester of pregnancy. The CDR3 DNA follows: TGTGCCACCCAGGCCACCTACCACTACGAGCAGTACTTC. This sequence encodes CATQATYHYEQYF.